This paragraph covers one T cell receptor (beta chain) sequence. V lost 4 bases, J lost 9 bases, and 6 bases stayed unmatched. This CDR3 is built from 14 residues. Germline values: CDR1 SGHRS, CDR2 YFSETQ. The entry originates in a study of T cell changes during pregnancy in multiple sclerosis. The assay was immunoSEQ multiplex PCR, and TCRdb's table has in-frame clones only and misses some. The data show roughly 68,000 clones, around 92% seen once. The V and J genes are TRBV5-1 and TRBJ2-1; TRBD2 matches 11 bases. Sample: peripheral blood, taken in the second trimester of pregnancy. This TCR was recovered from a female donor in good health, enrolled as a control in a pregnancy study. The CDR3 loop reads CASSSSGRAGEQFF. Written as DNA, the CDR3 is TGCGCCAGCAGCAGTAGCGGGAGGGCCGGTGAGCAGTTCTTC.